This TCR beta chain was recorded in a study of shared clonotypes between healthy human individuals. Study results and caveats: Non-shared clonotypes were found to have lower generation probabilities than the clonotypes that were shared by all four of the sorted-subset donors.

Sequenced by immunoSEQ multiplex PCR; TCRdb stores in-frame clones only, minus some. The sample lists some 1,100,000 clones; about 84% were seen once. As concerns this clone: The antigen is undetermined.

Germline loops: CDR1 SGHTA, CDR2 FQGNSA. V dropped 5 bases and J dropped 3; count of bases not matched to a gene: 5. The CDR3 is 15 amino acids. This TCR was sampled from a young man in good health. Some clones in this sample may be carry-over from other donors' samples. The rearrangement uses TRBV7-2 and TRBJ2-3; 10 nucleotides agree with TRBD1. Material: memory CD4+ T cells from PBMCs. Subset denoted: CD45RA-negative fraction. The DNA for the CDR3 is TGTGCCAGCAGCCAAAGGACAGGGGGTACAGATACGCAGTATTTT. It codes for CASSQRTGGTDTQYF.